This is a list of T cell receptor beta chains from one sample in a study of graft-versus-host responses after intestinal transplantation. The assay was immunoSEQ multiplex PCR, and TCRdb's table has in-frame clones only and misses some. The sample yields some 110,000 clones, 90% to 95% seen once. Their recognized antigens are unknown. The source material was unstimulated CD8+ T cells sorted from spleen or lymph node cells, sampled before transplant. Receptor source: a human donor who was the organ donor for an intestinal transplant. CDR3s include the opening cysteine and the closing phenylalanine or tryptophan. The order of the fields is J gene, V gene, clone size, D gene, CDR3 protein, CDR3 DNA. The D gene is left open where the match is weak. Not every row has a clone size; where given, it reads once, few, many or a size class.

J gene: TRBJ2-3
V gene: TRBV7-9
clone size: .
D gene: .
CDR3 protein: CASSLAPGGTDTQYF
CDR3 DNA: TGTGCCAGCAGCTTAGCGCCAGGGGGCACAGATACGCAGTATTTT

J gene: TRBJ1-2
V gene: TRBV6-6
clone size: .
D gene: TRBD1
CDR3 protein: CASSYSAGGDGYTF
CDR3 DNA: TGTGCCAGCAGTTACTCGGCAGGGGGCGATGGCTACACCTTC

J gene: TRBJ1-5
V gene: TRBV7-8
clone size: .
D gene: TRBD1
CDR3 protein: CASSLEGDRTHSNQPQHF
CDR3 DNA: TGTGCCAGCAGCTTAGAAGGGGACAGGACCCATAGCAATCAGCCCCAGCATTTT

J gene: TRBJ2-1
V gene: TRBV6-6
clone size: .
D gene: .
CDR3 protein: CASRPMYNEQFF
CDR3 DNA: TGTGCCAGCAGGCCTATGTACAATGAGCAGTTCTTC

J gene: TRBJ2-2
V gene: TRBV9
clone size: .
D gene: .
CDR3 protein: CASSPTEGQNTGELFF
CDR3 DNA: TGTGCCAGCAGCCCTACGGAAGGGCAGAACACCGGGGAGCTGTTTTTT

J gene: TRBJ1-2
V gene: TRBV19
clone size: .
D gene: .
CDR3 protein: CASKPLGRSNYGYTF
CDR3 DNA: TGTGCCAGTAAGCCACTGGGACGGAGCAACTATGGCTACACCTTC

J gene: TRBJ2-7
V gene: TRBV27
clone size: .
D gene: TRBD2
CDR3 protein: CASSLGGVDEQYF
CDR3 DNA: TGTGCCAGCAGTTTAGGGGGGGTTGACGAGCAGTACTTC

J gene: TRBJ2-7
V gene: TRBV5-6
clone size: .
D gene: .
CDR3 protein: CASSLTAPLQVQYF
CDR3 DNA: TGTGCCAGCAGCTTGACGGCTCCTCTTCAGGTGCAGTACTTC

J gene: TRBJ1-1
V gene: TRBV27
clone size: .
D gene: .
CDR3 protein: CASSLSGRDTEAFF
CDR3 DNA: TGTGCCAGCAGTTTATCAGGTAGGGACACTGAAGCTTTCTTT

J gene: TRBJ2-2
V gene: TRBV27
clone size: .
D gene: TRBD1
CDR3 protein: CASSDRGHFAGELFF
CDR3 DNA: TGTGCCAGCAGTGACAGGGGGCATTTCGCCGGGGAGCTGTTTTTT

J gene: TRBJ2-7
V gene: TRBV5-1
clone size: once
D gene: TRBD1
CDR3 protein: CASSPLDREPYEQYF
CDR3 DNA: TGCGCCAGCAGCCCCCTGGACAGGGAACCCTACGAGCAGTACTTC

J gene: TRBJ2-1
V gene: TRBV30
clone size: .
D gene: TRBD2
CDR3 protein: CAWSFGAGGPDEQFF
CDR3 DNA: TGTGCCTGGAGTTTTGGAGCGGGAGGTCCCGATGAGCAGTTCTTC

J gene: TRBJ1-2
V gene: TRBV6-1
clone size: .
D gene: .
CDR3 protein: CASSERGWAAYGYTF
CDR3 DNA: TGTGCCAGCAGTGAGAGGGGGTGGGCAGCTTATGGCTACACCTTC

J gene: TRBJ2-1
V gene: TRBV10-3
clone size: .
D gene: .
CDR3 protein: CAISGDGYNEQFF
CDR3 DNA: TGTGCCATCAGTGGCGACGGCTACAATGAGCAGTTCTTC

J gene: TRBJ2-1
V gene: TRBV30
clone size: .
D gene: TRBD1
CDR3 protein: CAWSLTGDEQFF
CDR3 DNA: TGTGCCTGGAGCCTTACAGGGGATGAGCAGTTCTTC

J gene: TRBJ2-1
V gene: TRBV11-2
clone size: .
D gene: .
CDR3 protein: CASSLGAPEQFF
CDR3 DNA: TGTGCCAGCAGCTTGGGAGCGCCCGAGCAGTTCTTC

J gene: TRBJ2-5
V gene: TRBV28
clone size: .
D gene: .
CDR3 protein: CASNPWRAGETQYF
CDR3 DNA: TGTGCCAGCAACCCCTGGAGGGCCGGGGAGACCCAGTACTTC

J gene: TRBJ2-7
V gene: TRBV10-1
clone size: .
D gene: TRBD2
CDR3 protein: CASIQPGLAFYEQYF
CDR3 DNA: TGCGCCAGCATTCAACCGGGACTAGCCTTCTACGAGCAGTACTTC

J gene: TRBJ2-7
V gene: TRBV4-3
clone size: .
D gene: .
CDR3 protein: CASSQAVQGYEQYF
CDR3 DNA: TGCGCCAGCAGCCAAGCAGTTCAGGGGTACGAGCAGTACTTC

J gene: TRBJ2-3
V gene: TRBV5-4
clone size: once
D gene: TRBD2
CDR3 protein: CASSLGLAGGPDTQYF
CDR3 DNA: TGTGCCAGCAGCTTGGGACTAGCGGGAGGGCCAGATACGCAGTATTTT